Below are 3 T cell receptor beta chains sequenced from a single sample in a study of CD8 T cells in ankylosing spondylitis. Study results and limitations: A TCR beta motif of several highly homologous variants seemed to mark ankylosing spondylitis blood.

TCRdb reprocessed the 5' RACE reads with MiXCR, giving one entry per CDR3 protein. The table shows 350,000 to 550,000 distinct CDR3 sequences, with 20% to 30% occurring only once. Their recognized antigens are unknown. Input material: blood, either unsorted or a sorted T cell fraction (not recorded which). The receptors were sampled from a male donor with ankylosing spondylitis.

This clonotype was seen more than once but under ten times. The chain uses TRBV12-3 or TRBV12-4 and TRBJ2-3, with TRBD1 identical over 9 bases. The CDR3 extends over 15 amino acids. The junction had 8 bases not matched to a gene; V was cut back by 6 bases and J by 4 bases. The CDR3 nucleotides read TGTGCCAGCAGGGGGGACAGGGTATTTGCAGATACGCAGTATTTT. Translated, it gives CASRGDRVFADTQYF.

Here the CDR3 DNA reads TGTGCCAGCAGTTTAAGGGGTATGGACTATGGCTACACCTTC. This translates into CASSLRGMDYGYTF. The rearrangement joins TRBV12-3 or TRBV12-4 to TRBJ1-2; possibly TRBD1 for D (5 bases). V was cut by 2 bases and J by 3 bases, with 10 bases left in between. The CDR3 loop spans 14 amino acids.

The chain has TRBV5-1 and TRBJ2-1; possible D gene TRBD2, 5 bases. Per germline, CDR1 SGHRS and CDR2 YFSETQ. The germline V and J ends were trimmed by 1 base and 7 bases, with 12 bases remaining between them. The CDR3 consists of 14 residues. CDR3 sequence: CASSLTPGSNEQFF. The CDR3 nucleotides are TGCGCCAGCAGCTTGACTCCGGGGAGTAATGAGCAGTTCTTC.